This note documents a single T cell receptor beta chain sequence. Its target is unknown. The CDR3 consists of 14 residues. Germline CDR1 SGHNT, CDR2 YENEEA. V was clipped by 1 base and J by 3 bases, with 9 bases between them. This table comes from immunoSEQ multiplex PCR, and its TCRdb copy is limited to in-frame clones, with some not included. In the table there are 100,000 to 150,000 clones, around 90% of which are singletons. This sample stems from a study of cytomegalovirus exposure and HLA in healthy donors. General observations from the study: Whilst most TCR sequences proved rare, a subset of public TCRs occurred across many donors.

V is TRBV11-3 and J is TRBJ1-2, with a weak D call TRBD1 (5 bases). Sequenced sample: PBMCs. This receptor was obtained from a young woman in good health and CMV-seronegative. The CDR3 nucleotides read TGTGCCAGCAGCTTAGTTTGGGGCGACTATGGCTACACCTTC. Residues: CASSLVWGDYGYTF. The full variable domain, rest sourced from reference TRBV11-3 and TRBJ1-2, is EAGVVQSPRYKIIEKKQPVAFWCNPISGHNTLYWYLQNLGQGPELLIRYENEEAVDDSQLPKDRFSAERLKGVDSTLKIQPAELGDSAVYLCASSLVWGDYGYTFGSGTRLTVV.